Sequencing of this T cell receptor beta chain was carried out in a study of human T cells and chemical hapten exposure. The wider study: Per-sample TCR yields varied mainly from small pooled library volume differences.

This clonotype has a handful of counts. Time point: pre-sensitization, week 0. Treatment denoted: therapeutic diphenylcyclopropenone sensitization with weekly scalp DPC. Attachment of unique molecular identifiers to individual cDNA molecules was performed in the library. TCRdb independently ran MiXCR on the RACE reads; one entry per CDR3 protein. The table shows 90,000 or so distinct CDR3 sequences, with roughly 8.5% occurring only once. Germline V CDR1 and CDR2: SGHVS, FQNEAQ. V lost 4 bases and J lost 11, with 15 bases in between. The CDR3 is made up of 14 amino acids. The sequence was collected from a man aged 35 to 55 with alopecia areata. Some clones in this sample may be carry-over from other donors' samples. The sample consisted of whole blood, taken in connection with sensitization to the hapten diphenylcyclopropenone (DPC). The chain combines TRBV7-8 with TRBJ1-6; D gene ambiguous. This CDR3 is CASSSPGPNTPLHF. In DNA form, the CDR3 reads TGTGCCAGCAGCTCTCCGGGCCCAAATACACCCCTCCACTTT.